The 17 T cell receptor beta chains in this list originate from one sample, sequenced in a study of control samples from healthy donors and cancer patients. TCRdb's copy holds only in-frame clones and misses some; the assay was immunoSEQ multiplex PCR. The table lists about 150,000 clones, 85% to 95% of them singletons. The sequencing input was blood. The receptor source for this set is a man aged 50-59 years in good health.

The chain has TRBV5-5 and TRBJ2-7; TRBD1 aligns across 7 bases. Germline values: CDR1 SGHKS, CDR2 YYEKEE (reference sequence). The CDR3 covers 17 residues. The ends lost 2 bases at V and 4 bases at J; junction bases unmatched: 15. The CDR3 bases are TGTGCCAGCAGCTTCGCGCCGGTAACAGGGGCGCTTTACGAGCAGTACTTC. Translating gives CASSFAPVTGALYEQYF.

The J gene is TRBJ2-7, the V gene TRBV27; 12 nucleotides align to TRBD2. The CDR3 length is 16 residues. With 4 bases clipped from V and 2 bases from J, the junction kept 6 bases outside the gene matches. Germline V gives CDR1 MNHEY, CDR2 SMNVEV (reference sequence). The CDR3 reads CASSSDTSGRPYEQYF. CDR3 in DNA: TGTGCCAGCAGTTCCGATACTAGCGGGAGGCCCTACGAGCAGTACTTC.

This clone occurred a few times. The chain recombines TRBV18 with TRBJ1-5; unclear D gene. Deletions cut 6 bases from V and 7 bases from J, with 13 bases between. The CDR3 runs 13 residues. Germline assignment: CDR1 KGHSH and CDR2 LQKENI. This CDR3 reads CASSSRVGQPQHF. The CDR3 nucleotides are TGTGCCAGCTCGAGTCGGGTGGGCCAGCCCCAGCATTTT.

This clone has a single count. The V call is TRBV19, the J call TRBJ2-7, with D perhaps TRBD2 (5 bases). CDR3 length: 15 residues. Trimming cost V 3 bases and J 0 bases, with 12 bases left between them. The germline V gene encodes CDR1 LNHDA and CDR2 SQIVND (reference sequence). CDR3 in DNA: TGTGCCAGTAGTATCCCGGGATTCGGCTCCTACGAGCAGTACTTC. Translation: CASSIPGFGSYEQYF. The variable domain in full, with the rest retrieved from reference TRBV19 and TRBJ2-7, is DGGITQSPKYLFRKEGQNVTLSCEQNLNHDAMYWYRQDPGQGLRLIYYSQIVNDFQKGDIAEGYSVSREKKESFPLTVTSAQKNPTAFYLCASSIPGFGSYEQYFGPGTRLTVT.

The chain links TRBV4-2 to TRBJ2-7; D is unresolved. The CDR3 extends over 15 amino acids. V gave up 3 bases and J gave up 5 bases, with 17 bases separating them. CDR1 is LGHNA, CDR2 YNFKEQ, per germline. The CDR3 sequence is CASSQSAEPQDEQYF. DNA of the CDR3: TGTGCCAGCAGCCAGTCTGCGGAGCCCCAGGACGAGCAGTACTTC.

This sequence joins TRBV7-9 and TRBJ2-2, with 9 positions matching TRBD2. The germline gives CDR1 SEHNR, CDR2 FQNEAQ (reference sequence). The CDR3 totals 15 residues. Trimming removed 5 bases from V and 1 base from J; junction bases left unmatched: 2. DNA of the CDR3: TGTGCCAGCAGCCTTAGCGGGAGGAACACCGGGGAGCTGTTTTTT. Encoded protein: CASSLSGRNTGELFF.

This clone was seen once. The V and J genes are TRBV2 and TRBJ2-1; D is undetermined. Germline assignment: CDR1 SNHLY and CDR2 FYNNEI. V lost 4 bases to trimming and J lost 6 bases, with 7 bases between them. CDR3 length: 12 amino acids. The CDR3: CASSVLANEQFF. The CDR3 nucleotides read TGTGCCAGCAGTGTTCTCGCCAATGAGCAGTTCTTC.

V and J are TRBV24-1 and TRBJ2-6; the D is unclear. Trimming stripped 2 bases from V and 0 bases from J, with 13 bases between. Germline CDR1 reads KGHDR; CDR2 reads SFDVKD. The CDR3 runs 18 residues. CDR3 in amino acids: CATSDSLGRTSGANVLTF. DNA of the CDR3: TGTGCCACCAGTGATTCCCTCGGACGGACCTCTGGGGCCAACGTCCTGACTTTC.

Concerning this clone itself: Relative to the germline gene, one junction end is altered; a read error may explain this. The chain links TRBV29-1 to TRBJ2-3, with 10 nucleotides matching TRBD2. The germline CDR1 and CDR2 sequences are SQVTM and ANQGSEA. The CDR3 contains 16 residues. The chain's CDR3 is CSVEVQREGPTDTQYF. DNA of the CDR3: TGCAGCGTAGAAGTCCAGCGGGAGGGCCCCACAGATACGCAGTATTTT.

This chain links TRBV5-1 with TRBJ1-1, with TRBD1 matching 8 bases. Unmatched junction bases numbered 5, after V lost 3 bases and J lost 4 bases. The CDR3 extends over 14 amino acids. Germline V CDR1 and CDR2: SGHRS, YFSETQ. The CDR3 bases are TGCGCCAGCAGCTGGGGGGACAGGTCCACTGAAGCTTTCTTT. This codes for CASSWGDRSTEAFF.

V usage is TRBV28 and J usage is TRBJ1-1; D is undetermined. Germline V gene data show CDR1 as MDHEN and CDR2 as SYDVKM. V lost 1 base, J lost 6 bases, and 6 bases lay in between. The CDR3 spans 12 residues. CDR3 in amino acids: CASSLFGPEAFF. The CDR3 DNA is TGTGCCAGCAGTTTATTTGGGCCTGAAGCTTTCTTT.

The chain couples TRBV28 to TRBJ2-2; D is ambiguous. This CDR3 is built from 13 residues. Trimming left V 8 bases short and J 3 bases short, with 10 bases between. CDR1 and CDR2 from the germline V gene are MDHEN and SYDVKM. This CDR3 is CASLLSDTGELFF. DNA for the CDR3: TGTGCCAGCCTTCTGAGCGACACCGGGGAGCTGTTTTTT.

The chain couples TRBV5-4 to TRBJ2-7; 10 bases map to TRBD2. Trimming cost V 4 bases and J 5 bases; bases outside gene matches: 6. The CDR3 contains 14 residues. Germline CDR1 and CDR2: SGHNT and YYREEE (reference sequence). The CDR3 DNA is TGTGCCAGCAGCCTCTCTAGCGGGAGCAACGAGCAGTACTTC. Translation: CASSLSSGSNEQYF.

The chain is built from TRBV2 and TRBJ2-7; 7 bases line up with TRBD2. Germline values: CDR1 SNHLY, CDR2 FYNNEI. This CDR3 spans 14 amino acids. Trimming took 2 bases from V and 6 from J; bases not matched to a gene: 7. The CDR3 region has the DNA TGTGCCAGCAGTGAAAGTTGGGAGGGTGGCGAGCAGTACTTC. It encodes CASSESWEGGEQYF.

This clone was observed a few times. V is TRBV6-6 and J is TRBJ2-1; D uncertain. There are 11 residues in the CDR3. Germline V gene sequence: CDR1 MNHNY, CDR2 SVGAGI (reference sequence). With 2 bases removed from V and 10 bases from J, the gap between germline ends came to 6 bases. CDR3 amino acids: CASSYKGEQFF. The CDR3, as DNA: TGTGCCAGCAGTTACAAGGGAGAGCAGTTCTTC.

The chain has TRBV9 and TRBJ1-3; 7 bases fit TRBD1. The junction had 6 bases not matched to a gene; V was cut back by 4 bases and J by 2 bases. The CDR3 contains 15 residues. CDR1 is SGDLS, CDR2 YYNGEE, per germline. This chain's CDR3 is CASSRPGGAGNTIYF. The CDR3 DNA reads TGTGCCAGCAGCCGACCAGGGGGGGCTGGAAACACCATATATTTT.

The DNA for the CDR3 is TGCAGCGTCGTTGGGACAGGGATTTTCACCGGGGAGCTGTTTTTT. Translated, it gives CSVVGTGIFTGELFF. The chain uses TRBV29-1 and TRBJ2-2; 9 bases are a match to TRBD1. Looked up from germline, CDR1 is SQVTM and CDR2 is ANQGSEA. Trimming removed 6 bases from V and 4 bases from J; junction bases left unmatched: 9. The CDR3 contains 15 residues.